These T cell receptor beta chains were read from a single sample in a study of PD-1 blockade in classical Hodgkin lymphoma. Assay: immunoSEQ multiplex PCR; the TCRdb copy retains only in-frame clones and omits some. The table has roughly 62,000 clones, approximately 88% seen once; the top ten hold under 15%. Sequencing used peripheral blood mononuclear cells (PBMCs), obtained at baseline. The receptors stem from a human donor with classical Hodgkin lymphoma. CDR3s include the opening cysteine and the closing phenylalanine or tryptophan. A D gene is named only where the DNA matches it firmly. Size tells how often a clone was seen (once, few, many) or the class of an expanded clone, and some rows leave it out.

D: .; size: few; J: TRBJ2-3; V: TRBV1; CDR3: CTSSLPSGESTDTQYF; DNA: TGCACCAGCAGCCTCCCTAGCGGGGAGAGCACAGATACGCAGTATTTT
D: .; size: .; J: TRBJ1-3; V: TRBV19; CDR3: CASSTGFAGNTIYF; DNA: TGTGCCAGTAGTACCGGGTTCGCTGGAAACACCATATATTTT
D: .; size: .; J: TRBJ1-1; V: TRBV6-1; CDR3: CASGDSRTEAFF; DNA: TGTGCCAGCGGGGACTCTCGGACTGAAGCTTTCTTT
D: .; size: .; J: TRBJ2-6; V: TRBV19; CDR3: CASSIERGNGANVLTF; DNA: TGTGCCAGTAGTATAGAAAGAGGGAATGGGGCCAACGTCCTGACTTTC
D: .; size: .; J: TRBJ2-7; V: TRBV7-9; CDR3: CASSLWGRGNYEQYF; DNA: TGTGCCAGCAGCTTATGGGGGCGCGGGAACTACGAGCAGTACTTC
D: .; size: .; J: TRBJ2-7; V: TRBV19; CDR3: CASSSRTGWASYEQYF; DNA: TGTGCCAGTAGTTCCCGAACAGGTTGGGCCTCCTACGAGCAGTACTTC
D: .; size: .; J: TRBJ2-7; V: TRBV7-2; CDR3: CASSLTRQGGYEQYF; DNA: TGTGCCAGCAGCTTAACCAGGCAGGGAGGTTACGAGCAGTACTTC
D: .; size: .; J: TRBJ1-1; V: TRBV2; CDR3: CASSERQGGTEAFF; DNA: TGTGCCAGCAGTGAACGTCAGGGAGGGACTGAAGCTTTCTTT
D: .; size: .; J: TRBJ1-6; V: TRBV6-5; CDR3: CASSQLRDSPLHF; DNA: TGTGCCAGCAGCCAACTGAGAGATTCACCCCTCCACTTT
D: .; size: .; J: TRBJ1-1; V: TRBV28; CDR3: CASSPLPHGAFF; DNA: TGTGCCAGCAGTCCCCTTCCCCACGGGGCTTTCTTT
D: .; size: .; J: TRBJ2-7; V: TRBV9; CDR3: CASSPYWGARSYEQYF; DNA: TGTGCCAGCAGCCCTTATTGGGGGGCCCGCTCCTACGAGCAGTACTTC
D: .; size: .; J: TRBJ1-2; V: TRBV5-1; CDR3: CASSAELQVNYGYTF; DNA: TGCGCCAGCAGCGCGGAACTACAAGTTAACTATGGCTACACCTTC
D: .; size: .; J: TRBJ1-1; V: TRBV28; CDR3: CASSYQLRIEAFF; DNA: TGTGCCAGCAGCTATCAACTTCGAATTGAAGCTTTCTTT
D: .; size: .; J: TRBJ2-7; V: TRBV6-5; CDR3: CASSPDREGVYEQYF; DNA: TGTGCCAGCAGCCCGGACAGGGAGGGTGTCTACGAGCAGTACTTC
D: TRBD1; size: few; J: TRBJ1-1; V: TRBV7-2; CDR3: CASSPRQGSNTEAFF; DNA: TGTGCCAGCAGCCCGAGACAGGGAAGTAACACTGAAGCTTTCTTT
D: .; size: .; J: TRBJ2-7; V: TRBV11-2; CDR3: CASSFIRDITYEQYF; DNA: TGTGCCAGCAGCTTTATTCGGGACATTACCTACGAGCAGTACTTC
D: TRBD2; size: .; J: TRBJ2-1; V: TRBV9; CDR3: CASSASGGAYNEQFF; DNA: TGTGCCAGCAGCGCAAGCGGGGGGGCCTACAATGAGCAGTTCTTC
D: TRBD1; size: .; J: TRBJ1-4; V: TRBV15; CDR3: CATSRDVGTGHEKLFF; DNA: TGTGCCACCAGCAGAGATGTAGGGACAGGCCATGAAAAACTGTTTTTT
D: .; size: .; J: TRBJ1-6; V: TRBV6-6; CDR3: CASSYSTSSYNSPLHF; DNA: TGTGCCAGCAGTTACTCGACAAGCTCCTATAATTCACCCCTCCACTTT
D: .; size: once; J: TRBJ2-1; V: TRBV2; CDR3: CASSERPYGDNEQFF; DNA: TGTGCCAGCAGTGAAAGACCCTACGGAGACAATGAGCAGTTCTTC
D: TRBD1; size: .; J: TRBJ1-2; V: TRBV5-6; CDR3: CASTSRGTGANYGYTF; DNA: TGTGCCAGCACCAGCCGGGGGACAGGGGCGAACTATGGCTACACCTTC
D: TRBD1; size: .; J: TRBJ1-4; V: TRBV27; CDR3: CASSFTGGDLNEKLFF; DNA: TGTGCCAGCAGTTTCACAGGGGGAGACTTGAATGAAAAACTGTTTTTT
D: TRBD2; size: .; J: TRBJ2-5; V: TRBV28; CDR3: CASSLLSGGAGETQYF; DNA: TGTGCCAGCAGTCTCCTGAGCGGGGGGGCCGGGGAGACCCAGTACTTC
D: TRBD1; size: .; J: TRBJ1-5; V: TRBV27; CDR3: CASSFGTGGNQPQHF; DNA: TGTGCCAGCAGTTTTGGGACAGGGGGCAATCAGCCCCAGCATTTT
D: TRBD1; size: .; J: TRBJ1-2; V: TRBV7-2; CDR3: CASSNQGALNYGYTF; DNA: TGTGCCAGCAGCAATCAGGGGGCTCTTAACTATGGCTACACCTTC
D: TRBD1; size: few; J: TRBJ1-1; V: TRBV30; CDR3: CAWNPGTGNTEAFF; DNA: TGTGCCTGGAACCCAGGGACAGGGAACACTGAAGCTTTCTTT
D: TRBD2; size: .; J: TRBJ2-3; V: TRBV5-6; CDR3: CASSFGSGGREDTQYF; DNA: TGTGCCAGCAGCTTCGGGAGCGGGGGGAGGGAAGATACGCAGTATTTT
D: TRBD2; size: .; J: TRBJ2-2; V: TRBV7-2; CDR3: CASSSSRLAGVNTGELFF; DNA: TGTGCCAGCAGCTCATCAAGACTAGCGGGGGTGAACACCGGGGAGCTGTTTTTT
D: .; size: .; J: TRBJ1-1; V: TRBV7-3; CDR3: CASSAQSGTLNTEAFF; DNA: TGTGCCAGCAGCGCACAATCCGGGACCCTGAACACTGAAGCTTTCTTT
D: TRBD2; size: .; J: TRBJ2-7; V: TRBV29-1; CDR3: CSGVRGSEGEQYF; DNA: TGCAGCGGTGTGCGGGGGAGCGAGGGCGAGCAGTACTTC
D: TRBD2; size: once; J: TRBJ2-1; V: TRBV6-6; CDR3: CASSRTSGGAVEQFF; DNA: TGTGCCAGCAGCCGGACTAGCGGGGGGGCCGTGGAGCAGTTCTTC
D: TRBD1; size: .; J: TRBJ1-4; V: TRBV25-1; CDR3: CASSKPPGQGDEKLFF; DNA: TGTGCCAGCAGTAAACCTCCGGGACAGGGAGATGAAAAACTGTTTTTT
D: TRBD1; size: .; J: TRBJ2-7; V: TRBV5-6; CDR3: CASSFGQGLHEQYF; DNA: TGTGCCAGCAGCTTCGGACAGGGATTACACGAGCAGTACTTC
D: TRBD2; size: few; J: TRBJ2-1; V: TRBV5-1; CDR3: CASSLGLAGINEQFF; DNA: TGCGCCAGCAGCTTAGGGCTAGCGGGGATCAATGAGCAGTTCTTC
D: .; size: .; J: TRBJ1-4; V: TRBV15; CDR3: CATSRERVSETNEKLFF; DNA: TGTGCCACCAGCAGAGAGAGGGTGTCGGAGACTAATGAAAAACTGTTTTTT
D: .; size: once; J: TRBJ1-2; V: TRBV19; CDR3: CASSMGEDHYGYTF; DNA: TGTGCCAGTAGTATGGGGGAGGACCACTATGGCTACACCTTC
D: .; size: .; J: TRBJ1-2; V: TRBV11-2; CDR3: CASSLDAAGAYGYTF; DNA: TGTGCCAGCAGCTTAGATGCAGCAGGTGCCTATGGCTACACCTTC
D: .; size: .; J: TRBJ2-7; V: TRBV6-1; CDR3: CASSAPGDKAYEQYF; DNA: TGTGCCAGCAGTGCCCCGGGGGACAAAGCGTACGAGCAGTACTTC
D: .; size: once; J: TRBJ2-7; V: TRBV4-3; CDR3: CASSQETRDYEQYF; DNA: TGCGCCAGCAGCCAAGAAACCAGGGACTACGAGCAGTACTTC
D: .; size: .; J: TRBJ2-3; V: TRBV7-9; CDR3: CASSPLSEGVITDTQYF; DNA: TGTGCCAGCAGCCCGTTGAGTGAGGGGGTCATCACAGATACGCAGTATTTT
D: .; size: .; J: TRBJ1-4; V: TRBV10-3; CDR3: CAISESRGSNEKLFF; DNA: TGTGCCATCAGTGAGTCGAGGGGTTCGAATGAAAAACTGTTTTTT
D: .; size: .; J: TRBJ1-4; V: TRBV7-2; CDR3: CASSLNRATNEKLFF; DNA: TGTGCCAGCAGCTTAAACAGGGCAACTAATGAAAAACTGTTTTTT
D: .; size: .; J: TRBJ2-5; V: TRBV6-1; CDR3: CATLELSETQYF; DNA: TGTGCCACTCTAGAGCTTTCCGAGACCCAGTACTTC
D: TRBD1; size: once; J: TRBJ2-7; V: TRBV5-1; CDR3: CASRQSFRTGKSYEQYF; DNA: TGCGCCAGTAGGCAATCGTTCAGGACAGGGAAGAGTTACGAGCAGTACTTC
D: .; size: .; J: TRBJ2-3; V: TRBV12-5; CDR3: CASGLVLGLHRTDTQYF; DNA: TGTGCTAGTGGTTTGGTACTAGGACTACACCGCACAGATACGCAGTATTTT
D: .; size: .; J: TRBJ1-4; V: TRBV6-5; CDR3: CASSYSGPGEKLFF; DNA: TGTGCCAGCAGTTACTCAGGGCCAGGTGAAAAACTGTTTTTT
D: .; size: .; J: TRBJ2-7; V: TRBV21-1; CDR3: CASSKYGQYF; DNA: TGTGCCAGCAGCAAATACGGGCAGTACTTC
D: TRBD1; size: .; J: TRBJ2-3; V: TRBV5-6; CDR3: CARPGDRGTDTQYF; DNA: TGTGCCAGGCCTGGGGACAGGGGAACAGATACGCAGTATTTT
D: .; size: .; J: TRBJ2-3; V: TRBV7-2; CDR3: CASSPLIRDTQYF; DNA: TGTGCCAGCAGCCCCCTTATCCGGGATACGCAGTATTTT